The clone carrying this T cell receptor (beta chain) was picked up a small number of times. Authors' data handling: Estimated nucleated cell counts came from reference gene primer amplification. TCRdb's copy holds only in-frame clones and misses some; the assay was immunoSEQ multiplex PCR. Clone size and V and J calls were adopted from that table, with D and trimming inferred from the DNA. The table has 75,000 to 90,000 clones, 80% seen once. CDR3 length: 12 amino acids. The ends were cut back, 5 bases at V and 6 bases at J, with 10 bases in the middle. CDR1 and CDR2 from the germline V gene are SEHNR and FQNEAQ (reference sequence). The data belong to a study of blood T cell repertoires in COVID-19.

The TCR comes from a woman aged 70-85 years with acute or convalescent COVID-19. This chain uses TRBV7-9 with TRBJ1-2, with D unclear. Sequenced sample: peripheral blood. CDR3 DNA sequence: TGTGCCAGCAGCCTAAGTCTGGATGGCTACACCTTC. Translation: CASSLSLDGYTF.